Below, 6 T cell receptor beta chains from the same sample are listed, as sequenced in a study of T cell repertoires in cytomegalovirus infection. Their antigen targets remain unknown. MiXCR, run by TCRdb on the reads, gives a single entry per CDR3 protein. Among hundreds of thousands of distinct CDR3 sequences listed, roughly 30% were seen once. The specimen was cultured CD8+ T cells from PBMCs, collected from culture after CMV antigen stimulation. The receptors stem from a human donor in good health (CMV status not recorded). Some clones in this sample may be carry-over from other donors' samples.

The rearrangement joins TRBV9 to TRBJ1-5; a weak D match, TRBD1 (5 bases). This CDR3 contains 15 residues. The germline V gene encodes CDR1 SGDLS and CDR2 YYNGEE. V was clipped by 0 bases and J by 7 bases, with 14 bases between them. The CDR3: CASSVGGGNGQPQHF. CDR3 in DNA: TGTGCCAGCAGCGTAGGCGGGGGGAACGGGCAGCCCCAGCATTTT.

This clonotype was recorded a few times. Relative to the germline gene, one junction end is altered; a read error may explain this. The genes are TRBV7-7 and TRBJ2-1, with unresolved D. CDR1 is SSHAT, CDR2 FNYEAQ, per germline (reference sequence). The CDR3 covers 14 residues. The CDR3 DNA sequence: TGTGCTAGCAGCTTAGATAAAGGAAGTAATGAGCAGTTCTTC. It is translated as CASSLDKGSNEQFF. The whole variable domain, remainder taken from reference TRBV7-7 and TRBJ2-1, is GAGVSQSPRYKVTKRGQDVTLRCDPISSHATLYWYQQALGQGPEFLTYFNYEAQPDKSGLPSDRFSAERPEGSISTLTIQRTEQRDSAMYRCASSLDKGSNEQFFGPGTRLTVL.

CDR3 loop: CAIRALNTLSTDTQYF. The CDR3 DNA reads TGTGCCATCAGAGCCCTCAACACACTCAGCACAGATACGCAGTATTTT. The gene calls are TRBV10-3 and TRBJ2-3; D not resolved. The germline gives CDR1 ENHRY, CDR2 SYGVKD. The V end lost 6 bases, the J end lost 0 bases, and 16 bases lay between the germline ends. The CDR3 extends over 16 amino acids.

DNA for the CDR3: TGTGCCAGCAGTTACACAACTCTCTCCTACAATGAGCAGTTCTTC. Translation: CASSYTTLSYNEQFF. The chain recombines TRBV6-2 or TRBV6-3 with TRBJ2-1; D gene uncertain. V lost 2 bases to trimming and J lost 0 bases, with 8 bases between them. This CDR3 spans 15 amino acids. Germline V gives CDR1 MNHEY, CDR2 SVGEGT.

This clonotype was counted ten times or more. This sequence joins TRBV4-1 and TRBJ2-4; TRBD1 is a possible D gene (6 bases). Germline assignment: CDR1 MGHRA and CDR2 YSYEKL. This CDR3 spans 15 amino acids. Trimming left V 0 bases short and J 2 bases short, with 8 bases between. This CDR3 is CASSQEWDTKNIQYF. CDR3 nucleotides: TGCGCCAGCAGCCAAGAATGGGACACCAAAAACATTCAGTACTTC.

V and J are TRBV29-1 and TRBJ1-5, with 9 bases fitting TRBD1. Germline CDR1 is SQVTM and CDR2 is ANQGSEA. The ends lost 5 bases at V and 3 bases at J; junction bases unmatched: 8. This CDR3 has 15 residues. In nucleotides, the CDR3 is TGCAGCGTTTCCGGGACAGGGTTTGACAATCAGCCCCAGCATTTT. Translated, it gives CSVSGTGFDNQPQHF.